Shown below are 7 T cell receptor beta chains from a single sample sequenced in a study of T cells after yellow fever vaccination. Each CDR3 protein is one row after TCRdb ran MiXCR on the 5' RACE reads. This sample yields hundreds of thousands of distinct CDR3 sequences, of which 10% to 15% are seen a single time; 14% to 15% belongs to the top ten. Sample: PBMCs, taken on the day of the yellow fever booster vaccination. The receptor set was obtained from a man aged 25 to 45 who received the YFV17D yellow fever vaccine.

The rearrangement joins TRBV20-1 to TRBJ2-7; 7 positions match TRBD2. V lost 5 bases, J lost 2 bases, and 6 bases stayed unmatched. CDR3 length equals 13 residues. The germline gives CDR1 DFQATT, CDR2 SNEGSKA (reference sequence). CDR3 sequence reads: CSAPRGRAYEQYF. Here the CDR3 DNA reads TGCAGTGCTCCACGGGGGAGGGCCTACGAGCAGTACTTC.

The V call is TRBV7-2, the J call TRBJ2-3, with D perhaps matching TRBD1 (5 bases). This CDR3 comprises 15 residues. CDR1 SGHTA and CDR2 FQGNSA come from the germline V gene. The V gene lost 5 bases and the J gene lost 4 bases, with 16 bases spanning the gap. The CDR3 sequence: CASSPPRAWSDTQYF. For the CDR3, the DNA is TGTGCCAGCAGCCCTCCCAGGGCCTGGTCAGATACGCAGTATTTT.

V and J are TRBV5-8 and TRBJ1-2; TRBD1 agrees at 9 bases. V lost 5 bases, J lost 8 bases, and 16 bases stayed unmatched. The CDR3 has 16 amino acids. CDR1 and CDR2 (germline): SGHTS, YDEGEE. CDR3 residues: CASRFETGQGRIGYTF. The CDR3 region has the DNA TGTGCCAGCAGGTTCGAAACCGGACAGGGGAGAATCGGCTACACCTTC.

This clonotype was observed a few times. The chain joins TRBV20-1 to TRBJ1-1; 9 positions agree with TRBD1. The length of the CDR3 is 13 residues. The J segment lost 2 bases and the V segment lost 6 bases, leaving 4 bases of the junction unmatched. The germline CDR1 and CDR2 sequences are DFQATT and SNEGSKA (reference sequence). In DNA form, the CDR3 reads TGCAGTGCCCGGGACAGGGCAAACACTGAAGCTTTCTTT. Translated, it gives CSARDRANTEAFF.

A few counts support this clonotype. This chain joins TRBV24-1 and TRBJ2-3; tentatively, D is TRBD2 (5 bases). The CDR3 consists of 14 residues. V lost 4 bases and J lost 6, with 13 bases in between. Per the germline V gene, CDR1 is KGHDR and CDR2 is SFDVKD. CDR3 bases: TGTGCCACCAGTGACCCATCGGGAAGTGATACGCAGTATTTT. This gives the protein CATSDPSGSDTQYF.

V is TRBV5-1 and J is TRBJ1-2, with 10 bases aligning to TRBD1. The junction had 8 bases not matched to a gene; V was cut back by 4 bases and J by 8 bases. CDR3 length: 14 residues. Germline CDR1 is SGHRS and CDR2 is YFSETQ. The CDR3 loop is CASSTGQGIGGYTF. The DNA of the CDR3 is TGCGCCAGCAGCACGGGACAGGGGATTGGCGGCTACACCTTC.

This clonotype was found a few times. The chain carries TRBV6-6 and TRBJ2-1; TRBD1 might be the D (6 bases). V was cut by 6 bases and J by 4 bases, with 7 bases left in between. The CDR3 spans 12 residues. CDR1 is MNHNY and CDR2 is SVGAGI in the germline V gene (reference sequence). The CDR3 DNA sequence: TGTGCCAGCAGGGGGGCTTACAATGAGCAGTTCTTC. This sequence encodes CASRGAYNEQFF.